This T cell receptor (beta chain) comes out of a study of T cells in Graves' hyperthyroidism and ophthalmopathy. Stable hyperthyroidism: no ophthalmopathy progression over 18 months of follow-up. Clinical symptoms, serum thyroxine, TRAb, thyroid ultrasound and orbital computed tomography informed diagnoses. TCR beta CDR3 sequences were amplified from RNA transcripts. HTBI primers were employed in a first-round RT-PCR of the TCR CDR3. One entry per CDR3 protein, called by TCRdb with MiXCR from the multiplex PCR reads. The sample comprises some 510,000 distinct CDR3 sequences, less than 25% of which are singletons, and about 26% rests with the top ten. Notes on the study in general: Researchers found most expanded thyroid clonotypes above 0.001 in blood as well.

Germline values: CDR1 SGHAT, CDR2 FQNNGV. There are 18 residues in the CDR3. Germline trimming cut 5 bases from V and 1 base from J; bases unmatched to any gene: 9. Points on this clonotype: Its antigen is not identified.

Sequenced sample: blood. This receptor was identified in a man between 18 and 35 years old with Graves' hyperthyroidism. The V gene is TRBV11-2, the J gene TRBJ2-5, with 14 bases aligning to TRBD2. The CDR3 nucleotides are TGTGCCAGCAGCCTCACAATAGGACTAGCGGGGGGCCAAGAGACCCAGTACTTC. It yields the protein CASSLTIGLAGGQETQYF.